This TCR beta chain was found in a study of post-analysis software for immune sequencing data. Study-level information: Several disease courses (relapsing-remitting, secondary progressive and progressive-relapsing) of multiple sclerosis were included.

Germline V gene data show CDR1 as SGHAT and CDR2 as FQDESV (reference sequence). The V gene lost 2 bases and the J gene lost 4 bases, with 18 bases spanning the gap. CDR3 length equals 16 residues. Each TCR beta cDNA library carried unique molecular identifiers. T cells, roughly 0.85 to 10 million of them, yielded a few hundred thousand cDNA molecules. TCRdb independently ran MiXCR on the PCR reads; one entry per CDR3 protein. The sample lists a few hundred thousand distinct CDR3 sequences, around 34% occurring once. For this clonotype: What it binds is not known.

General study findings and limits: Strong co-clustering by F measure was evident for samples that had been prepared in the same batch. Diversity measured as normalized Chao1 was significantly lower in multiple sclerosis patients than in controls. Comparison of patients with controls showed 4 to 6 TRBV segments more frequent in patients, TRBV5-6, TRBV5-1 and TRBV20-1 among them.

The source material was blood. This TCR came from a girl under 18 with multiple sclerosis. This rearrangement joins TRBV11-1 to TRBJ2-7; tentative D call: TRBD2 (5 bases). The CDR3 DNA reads TGTGCCAGCAGCTTAACCGCCGGGGTTATGCGGTACGAGCAGTACTTC. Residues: CASSLTAGVMRYEQYF.